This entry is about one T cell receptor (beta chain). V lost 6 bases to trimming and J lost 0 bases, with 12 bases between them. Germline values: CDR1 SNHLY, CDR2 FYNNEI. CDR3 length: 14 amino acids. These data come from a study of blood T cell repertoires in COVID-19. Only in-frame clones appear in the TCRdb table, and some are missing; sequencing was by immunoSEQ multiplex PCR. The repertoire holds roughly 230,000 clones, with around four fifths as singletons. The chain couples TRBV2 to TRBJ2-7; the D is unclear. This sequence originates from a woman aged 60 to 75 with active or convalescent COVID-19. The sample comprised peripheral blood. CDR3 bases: TGTGCCAGCAGCCCCCGACTTATCTCCTACGAGCAGTACTTC. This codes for CASSPRLISYEQYF.